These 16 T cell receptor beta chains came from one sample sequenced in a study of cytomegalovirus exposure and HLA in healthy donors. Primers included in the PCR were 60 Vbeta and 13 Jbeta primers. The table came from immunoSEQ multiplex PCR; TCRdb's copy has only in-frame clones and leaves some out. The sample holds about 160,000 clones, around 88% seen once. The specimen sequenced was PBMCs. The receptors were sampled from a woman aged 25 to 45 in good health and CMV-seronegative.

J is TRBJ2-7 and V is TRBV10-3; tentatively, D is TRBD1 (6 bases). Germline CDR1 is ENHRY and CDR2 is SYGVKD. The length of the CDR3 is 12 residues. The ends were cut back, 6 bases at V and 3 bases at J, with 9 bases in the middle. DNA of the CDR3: TGTGCCATCAGAGCGGACAGCTACGAGCAGTACTTC. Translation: CAIRADSYEQYF.

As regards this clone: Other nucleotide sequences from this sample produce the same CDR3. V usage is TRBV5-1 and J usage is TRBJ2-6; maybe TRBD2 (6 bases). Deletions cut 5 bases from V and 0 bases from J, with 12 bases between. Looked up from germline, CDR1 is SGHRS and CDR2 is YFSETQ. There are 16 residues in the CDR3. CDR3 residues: CASSLEGSSGANVLTF. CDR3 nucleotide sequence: TGCGCCAGCAGTCTGGAGGGTAGCTCTGGGGCCAACGTCCTGACTTTC.

This CDR3 reads CASSEAQEGGGYTF. CDR3 DNA sequence: TGTGCCAGCAGTGAAGCGCAGGAGGGGGGGGGCTACACCTTC. V is TRBV6-1 and J is TRBJ1-2; D might be TRBD1 (6 bases). CDR1 and CDR2 from the germline V gene are MNHNS and SASEGT. V was shortened by 0 bases and J by 8 bases, with 13 bases between the two germline ends. The CDR3 totals 14 residues.

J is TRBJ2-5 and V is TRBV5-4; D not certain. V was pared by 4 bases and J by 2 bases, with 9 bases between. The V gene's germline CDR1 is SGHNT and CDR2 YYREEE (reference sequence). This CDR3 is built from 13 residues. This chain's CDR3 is CASSNYEQETQYF. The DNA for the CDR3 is TGTGCCAGCAGCAACTACGAGCAAGAGACCCAGTACTTC.

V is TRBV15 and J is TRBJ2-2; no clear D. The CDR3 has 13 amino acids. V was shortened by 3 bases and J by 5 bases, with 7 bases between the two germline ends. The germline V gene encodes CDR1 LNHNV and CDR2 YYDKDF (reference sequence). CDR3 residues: CATSSSWTGELFF. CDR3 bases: TGTGCCACCAGCAGTAGCTGGACCGGGGAGCTGTTTTTT. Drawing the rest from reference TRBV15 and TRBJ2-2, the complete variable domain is DAMVIQNPRYQVTQFGKPVTLSCSQTLNHNVMYWYQQKSSQAPKLLFHYYDKDFNNEADTPDNFQSRRPNTSFCFLDIRSPGLGDTAMYLCATSSSWTGELFFGEGSRLTVL.

This CDR3 is CASSLGGWTSTDTQYF. The CDR3 DNA reads TGTGCCAGCAGCTTAGGTGGTTGGACTAGCACAGATACGCAGTATTTT. This rearrangement joins TRBV7-9 to TRBJ2-3; D is possibly TRBD2 (5 bases). V was trimmed by 1 base and J by 0 bases, leaving 11 bases between them. This CDR3 is 16 amino acids long. CDR1 is SEHNR, CDR2 FQNEAQ, per germline (reference sequence).

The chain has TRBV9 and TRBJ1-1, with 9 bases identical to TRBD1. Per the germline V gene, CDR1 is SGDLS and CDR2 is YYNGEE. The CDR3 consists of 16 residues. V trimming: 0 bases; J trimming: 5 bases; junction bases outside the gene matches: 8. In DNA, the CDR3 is TGTGCCAGCAGCGTAGCCCCTACAGGGGGCATAACTGAAGCTTTCTTT. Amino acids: CASSVAPTGGITEAFF.

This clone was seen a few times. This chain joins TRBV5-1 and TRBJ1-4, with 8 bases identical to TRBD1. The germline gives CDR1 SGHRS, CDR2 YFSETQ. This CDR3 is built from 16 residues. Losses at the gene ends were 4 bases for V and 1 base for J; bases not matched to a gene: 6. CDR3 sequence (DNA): TGCGCCAGCAGCCCGCGACAGGGGCGAACTAATGAAAAACTGTTTTTT. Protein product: CASSPRQGRTNEKLFF.

The CDR3 reads CATSREVGSGYNEQFF. The DNA of the CDR3 is TGTGCCACCAGCAGGGAGGTAGGGAGTGGCTACAATGAGCAGTTCTTC. The J gene is TRBJ2-1, the V gene TRBV15, with TRBD2 as a possible D gene (5 bases). Per germline, CDR1 LNHNV and CDR2 YYDKDF (reference sequence). The CDR3 consists of 16 residues. Between the trimmed V and J ends, which lost 3 bases and 3 bases, there was a span of 15 bases.

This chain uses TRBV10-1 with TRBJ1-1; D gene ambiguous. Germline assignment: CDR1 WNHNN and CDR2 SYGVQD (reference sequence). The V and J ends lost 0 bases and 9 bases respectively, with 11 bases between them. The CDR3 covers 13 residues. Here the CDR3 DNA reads TGCGCCAGCAGTGAGTCCGGTGCAGGTAAAGCTTTCTTT. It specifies CASSESGAGKAFF.

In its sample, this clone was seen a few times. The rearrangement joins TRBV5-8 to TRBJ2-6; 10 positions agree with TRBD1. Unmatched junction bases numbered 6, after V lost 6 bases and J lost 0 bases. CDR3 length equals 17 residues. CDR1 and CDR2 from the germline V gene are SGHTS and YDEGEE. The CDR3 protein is CASNRQGALSGANVLTF. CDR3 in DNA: TGTGCCAGCAACAGACAGGGGGCTCTCTCTGGGGCCAACGTCCTGACTTTC.

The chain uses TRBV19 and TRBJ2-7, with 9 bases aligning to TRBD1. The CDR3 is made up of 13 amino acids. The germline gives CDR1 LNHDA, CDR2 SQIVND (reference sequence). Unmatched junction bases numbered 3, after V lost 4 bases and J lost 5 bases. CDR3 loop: CASSTTGGHEQYF. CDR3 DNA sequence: TGTGCCAGTAGTACAACAGGGGGCCACGAGCAGTACTTC.

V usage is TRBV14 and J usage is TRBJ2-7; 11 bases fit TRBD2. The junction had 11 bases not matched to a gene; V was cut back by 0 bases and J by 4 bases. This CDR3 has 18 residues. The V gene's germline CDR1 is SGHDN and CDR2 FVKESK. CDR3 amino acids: CASSQDLSWASGGYEQYF. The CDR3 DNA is TGTGCCAGCAGCCAAGATCTCTCCTGGGCTAGCGGGGGGTACGAGCAGTACTTC.

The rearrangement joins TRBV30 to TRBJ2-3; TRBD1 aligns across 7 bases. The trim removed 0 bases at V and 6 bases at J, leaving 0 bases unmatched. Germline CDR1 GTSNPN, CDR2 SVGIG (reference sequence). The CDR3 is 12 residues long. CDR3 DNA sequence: TGTGCCTGGAGTGTAGGGGGCGATACGCAGTATTTT. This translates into CAWSVGGDTQYF. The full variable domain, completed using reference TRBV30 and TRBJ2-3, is SQTIHQWPATLVQPVGSPLSLECTVEGTSNPNLYWYRQAAGRGLQLLFYSVGIGQISSEVPQNLSASRPQDRQFILSSKKLLLSDSGFYLCAWSVGGDTQYFGPGTRLTVL.

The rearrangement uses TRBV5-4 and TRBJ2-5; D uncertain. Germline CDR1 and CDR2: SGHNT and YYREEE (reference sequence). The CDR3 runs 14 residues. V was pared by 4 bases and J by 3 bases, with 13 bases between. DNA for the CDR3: TGTGCCAGCAGCCCCCCCACGAGCAAAGAGACCCAGTACTTC. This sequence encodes CASSPPTSKETQYF.

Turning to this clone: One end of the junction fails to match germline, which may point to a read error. CDR3 protein: CASSYSRGTAHF. The CDR3 coding sequence is TGTGCCAGCAGTTACTCGAGGGGGACGGCCCACTTC. V gene TRBV6-5 combines with J gene TRBJ2-7; perhaps TRBD1 as D (6 bases). The V gene's germline CDR1 is MNHEY and CDR2 SVGAGI. There are 12 residues in the CDR3.